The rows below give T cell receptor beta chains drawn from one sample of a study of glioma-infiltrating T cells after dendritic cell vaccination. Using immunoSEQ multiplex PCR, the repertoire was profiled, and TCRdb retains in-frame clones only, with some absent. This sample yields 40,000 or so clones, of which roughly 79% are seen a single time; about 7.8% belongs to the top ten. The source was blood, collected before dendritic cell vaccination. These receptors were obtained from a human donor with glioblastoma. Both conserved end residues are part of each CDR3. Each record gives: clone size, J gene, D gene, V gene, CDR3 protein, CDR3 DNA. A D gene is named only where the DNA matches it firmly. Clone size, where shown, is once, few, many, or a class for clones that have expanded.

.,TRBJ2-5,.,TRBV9,CASSASKTGVQETQYF,TGTGCCAGCAGCGCGAGTAAGACAGGTGTGCAAGAGACCCAGTACTTC
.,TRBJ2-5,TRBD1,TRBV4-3,CASSLDRGPGETQYF,TGCGCCAGCAGCCTTGACAGGGGGCCTGGAGAGACCCAGTACTTC
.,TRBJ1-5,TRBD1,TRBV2,CASSDPGTGNQPQHF,TGTGCCAGCAGTGACCCCGGGACAGGGAATCAGCCCCAGCATTTT
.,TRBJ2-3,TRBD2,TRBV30,CAWATVGGGTDTQYF,TGTGCCTGGGCTACGGTCGGGGGGGGCACAGATACGCAGTATTTT
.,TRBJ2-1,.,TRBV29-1,CSVDLRWEQFF,TGCAGCGTTGACCTAAGATGGGAGCAGTTCTTC
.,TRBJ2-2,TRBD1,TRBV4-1,CASSQVGTGRNTGELFF,TGCGCCAGCAGCCAAGTGGGGACAGGGCGGAACACCGGGGAGCTGTTTTTT
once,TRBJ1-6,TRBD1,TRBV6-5,CASSFGTEGSPLHF,TGTGCCAGCAGTTTCGGGACAGAAGGTTCACCCCTCCACTTT
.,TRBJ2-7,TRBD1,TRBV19,CASRDRAYEQYF,TGTGCCAGCCGGGACAGGGCCTACGAGCAGTACTTC
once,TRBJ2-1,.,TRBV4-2,CASSQESGGYNEQFF,TGTGCCAGCAGCCAAGAGTCAGGAGGATACAATGAGCAGTTCTTC
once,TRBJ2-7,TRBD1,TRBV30,CAWGTGIGYEQYF,TGTGCCTGGGGGACAGGGATTGGCTACGAGCAGTACTTC
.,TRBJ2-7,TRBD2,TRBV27,CASGLASYEQYF,TGTGCCAGTGGACTAGCCTCCTACGAGCAGTACTTC
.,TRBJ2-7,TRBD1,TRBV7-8,CASSPAPGQIYEQYF,TGTGCCAGCAGCCCCGCCCCGGGACAGATTTACGAGCAGTACTTC
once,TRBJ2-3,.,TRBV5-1,CASSLGGVMGTDTQYF,TGCGCCAGCAGCTTGGGGGGGGTAATGGGCACAGATACGCAGTATTTT
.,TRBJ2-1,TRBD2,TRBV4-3,CASSQQRGGRNEQFF,TGCGCCAGCAGCCAACAGCGGGGGGGGCGTAATGAGCAGTTCTTC
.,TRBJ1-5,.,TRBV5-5,CASSFTDYQPQHF,TGTGCCAGCAGCTTTACAGATTATCAGCCCCAGCATTTT
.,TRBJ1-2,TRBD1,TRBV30,CAWSVGRGHGYTF,TGTGCCTGGAGTGTTGGCAGGGGGCACGGCTACACCTTC
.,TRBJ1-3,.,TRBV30,CAWSVVPRSSGNTIYF,TGTGCCTGGAGTGTAGTCCCTAGGAGCTCTGGAAACACCATATATTTT
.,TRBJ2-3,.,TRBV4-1,CASSQVEVLDTQYF,TGCGCCAGCAGCCAAGTCGAGGTTTTGGATACGCAGTATTTT
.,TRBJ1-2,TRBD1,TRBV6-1,CASSRRQGEGYTF,TGTGCCAGCAGTAGACGACAGGGCGAGGGCTACACCTTC
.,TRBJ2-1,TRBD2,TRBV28,CASSPGTSGYNEQFF,TGTGCCAGCAGTCCCGGGACTAGCGGGTACAATGAGCAGTTCTTC
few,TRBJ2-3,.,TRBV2,CASTRDNTDTQYF,TGTGCCAGCACCCGGGACAACACAGATACGCAGTATTTT
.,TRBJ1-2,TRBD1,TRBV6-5,CASCRDRAGGGYTF,TGTGCCAGCTGCCGGGACAGGGCAGGGGGAGGCTACACCTTC
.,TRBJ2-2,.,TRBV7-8,CASSALRGAGELFF,TGTGCCAGCAGCGCGCTAAGGGGTGCCGGGGAGCTGTTTTTT
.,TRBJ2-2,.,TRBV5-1,CASSQNTGELFF,TGCGCCAGCAGCCAAAACACCGGGGAGCTGTTTTTT
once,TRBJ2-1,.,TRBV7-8,CASSLARSYNEQFF,TGTGCCAGCAGCTTAGCGCGTAGTTACAATGAGCAGTTCTTC
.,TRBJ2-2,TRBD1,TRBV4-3,CASSQDRVGTGELFF,TGCGCCAGCAGCCAGGACAGGGTGGGTACCGGGGAGCTGTTTTTT
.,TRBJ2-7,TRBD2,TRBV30,CAWSVLSGGPYEQYF,TGTGCCTGGAGTGTACTAAGCGGGGGGCCCTACGAGCAGTACTTC
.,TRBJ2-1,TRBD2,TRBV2,CASRGLAGGYNEQFF,TGTGCCAGCAGGGGACTAGCGGGAGGGTACAATGAGCAGTTCTTC
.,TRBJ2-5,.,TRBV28,CASSLSVRGRETQYF,TGTGCCAGCAGTTTATCGGTCCGGGGGAGGGAGACCCAGTACTTC
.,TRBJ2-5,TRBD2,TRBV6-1,CASSEGTWRGVQETQYF,TGTGCCAGCAGTGAAGGGACCTGGCGGGGGGTACAAGAGACCCAGTACTTC
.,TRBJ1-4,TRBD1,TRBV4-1,CASSLSGTGFEKLFF,TGCGCCAGCAGCCTGTCCGGGACAGGGTTTGAAAAACTGTTTTTT
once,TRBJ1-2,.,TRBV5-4,CASSLDSRGDGYTF,TGTGCCAGCAGCTTGGACTCGCGGGGGGATGGCTACACCTTC
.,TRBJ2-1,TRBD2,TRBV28,CASSPPGLASNEQFF,TGTGCCAGCAGCCCGCCGGGACTAGCTTCGAATGAGCAGTTCTTC
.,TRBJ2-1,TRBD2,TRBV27,CASLLAGDVSYNEQFF,TGTGCCAGCTTGCTAGCGGGGGACGTCTCCTACAATGAGCAGTTCTTC
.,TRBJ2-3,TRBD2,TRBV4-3,CASSRSLAGASTDTQYF,TGCGCCAGCAGCCGCTCGCTAGCGGGGGCTAGCACAGATACGCAGTATTTT
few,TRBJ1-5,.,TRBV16,CASSQTAPGGNQPQHF,TGTGCCAGCAGCCAAACGGCCCCCGGGGGGAATCAGCCCCAGCATTTT